Here is one T cell receptor (beta chain) with its context. Its antigen is currently unknown. Germline V gives CDR1 ENHRY, CDR2 SYGVKD. The CDR3 length is 14 residues. The junction had 5 bases not matched to a gene; V was cut back by 7 bases and J by 6 bases. These data are taken from a study of T cell responses to AZD1222 COVID-19 vaccine. Study conclusions and caveats: Clonal diversity may have been underestimated, and the donors were mostly white British, with more females than males. Receipt of two AZD1222 doses was followed by a rise in Spike-specific TCR breadth and depth. Spike regions recognized by vaccine-associated CD4 TCRs spanned the protein, led by 160-218 and 743-854.

Sequencing was performed with immunoSEQ multiplex PCR; in TCRdb, only in-frame clones are kept and a portion is missing. This sample carries 130,000 to 150,000 clones, approximately 92% of them seen once, and the ten largest clones take roughly 1.8%. The chain employs TRBV10-3 and TRBJ1-6; 8 positions agree with TRBD1. This sequence was found in an adult in good health. The sample consisted of peripheral blood, taken on day 0 of AZD1222 vaccination. Here the CDR3 reads CAIKGTGTNSPLHF. The CDR3 DNA is TGTGCCATCAAGGGGACAGGAACTAATTCACCCCTCCACTTT.